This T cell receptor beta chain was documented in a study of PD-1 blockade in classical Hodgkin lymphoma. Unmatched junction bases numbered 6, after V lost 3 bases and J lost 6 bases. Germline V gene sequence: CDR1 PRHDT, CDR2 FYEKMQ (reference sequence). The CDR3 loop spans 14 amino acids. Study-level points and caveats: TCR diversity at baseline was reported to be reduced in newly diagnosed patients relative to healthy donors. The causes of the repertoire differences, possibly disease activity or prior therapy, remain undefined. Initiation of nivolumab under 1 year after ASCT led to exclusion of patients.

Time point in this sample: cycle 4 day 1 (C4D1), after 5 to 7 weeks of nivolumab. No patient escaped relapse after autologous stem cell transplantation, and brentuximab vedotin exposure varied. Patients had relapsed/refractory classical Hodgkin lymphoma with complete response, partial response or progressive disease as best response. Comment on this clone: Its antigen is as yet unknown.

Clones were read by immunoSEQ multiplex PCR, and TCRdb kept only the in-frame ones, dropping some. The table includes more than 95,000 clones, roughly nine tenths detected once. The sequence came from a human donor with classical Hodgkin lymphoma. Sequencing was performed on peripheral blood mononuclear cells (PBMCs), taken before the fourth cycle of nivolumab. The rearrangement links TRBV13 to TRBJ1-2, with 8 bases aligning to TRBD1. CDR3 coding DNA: TGTGCCAGCAGCTTGGGACAGGAGGCCCATGGCTACACCTTC. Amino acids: CASSLGQEAHGYTF.